Each of the 29 T cell receptor beta chains below was sequenced from the same sample in a study of T cell changes during pregnancy in multiple sclerosis. Here immunoSEQ multiplex PCR was the method, and the copy in TCRdb shows in-frame clones only, minus some. The table includes about 100,000 clones, around 92% detected once. The source was peripheral blood, collected after pregnancy. Receptors originate from a female donor with multiple sclerosis, enrolled in a pregnancy study.

V usage is TRBV19 and J usage is TRBJ1-2; the D is unclear. CDR3 size: 14 residues. Germline-derived CDR1 and CDR2 are LNHDA and SQIVND (reference sequence). The V end was cut by 3 bases, the J end by 8 bases, with 16 bases between. For the CDR3, the DNA is TGTGCCAGTAGTATTAGGTCGGGGTATGACGGCTACACCTTC. It is translated as CASSIRSGYDGYTF.

The chain joins TRBV7-3 to TRBJ1-1, with D unresolved. This CDR3 spans 17 amino acids. CDR1 is SGHTA and CDR2 is FQGTGA in the germline V gene. The V end was cut by 1 base, the J end by 3 bases, with 18 bases between. This chain's CDR3 is CASSLSGGSYRDTEAFF. The CDR3 DNA reads as TGTGCCAGCAGCTTAAGTGGAGGGAGTTATCGGGACACTGAAGCTTTCTTT.

The genes are TRBV2 and TRBJ2-2, with 12 bases identical to TRBD2. With 6 bases clipped from V and 4 bases from J, the junction kept 6 bases outside the gene matches. CDR1 and CDR2 from the germline V gene are SNHLY and FYNNEI. The CDR3 loop spans 16 amino acids. The CDR3 coding sequence is TGTGCCAGCAGATCGACTAGCGGGAGTTCCACCGGGGAGCTGTTTTTT. Protein: CASRSTSGSSTGELFF.

The gene calls are TRBV6-6 and TRBJ2-7, with no clear D. There are 14 residues in the CDR3. Germline V CDR1 and CDR2: MNHNY, SVGAGI (reference sequence). V was shortened by 2 bases and J by 7 bases, with 15 bases between the two germline ends. Here the CDR3 reads CASSYRRVMREQYF. CDR3 DNA: TGTGCCAGCAGTTACCGACGGGTGATGCGGGAGCAGTACTTC.

V usage is TRBV5-4 and J usage is TRBJ1-4; possibly TRBD1 for D (6 bases). Germline V gene sequence: CDR1 SGHNT, CDR2 YYREEE (reference sequence). The CDR3 loop spans 16 amino acids. V was pared by 4 bases and J by 10 bases, with 23 bases between. The CDR3 loop reads CASSARGAGDTGKLFF. The CDR3 nucleotides read TGTGCCAGCAGCGCCAGGGGTGCAGGGGATACGGGAAAACTGTTTTTT.

The chain has TRBV9 and TRBJ2-1, with D tentatively TRBD2 (6 bases). There are 15 residues in the CDR3. V was shortened by 0 bases and J by 8 bases, with 15 bases between the two germline ends. Per the germline V gene, CDR1 is SGDLS and CDR2 is YYNGEE. As DNA, the CDR3 is TGTGCCAGCAGCGTAGTTACCGGGAGAAACGATGAGCAGTTCTTC. Protein: CASSVVTGRNDEQFF.

V and J are TRBV29-1 and TRBJ2-3, with TRBD2 as a possible D gene (5 bases). There are 13 residues in the CDR3. Trimming stripped 1 base from V and 5 bases from J, with 10 bases between. Germline CDR1 and CDR2: SQVTM and ANQGSEA. As DNA, the CDR3 is TGCAGCGTTGAAGTTGGAGGAGGAGATACGCAGTATTTT. Its protein is CSVEVGGGDTQYF.

The CDR3 loop reads CASAQLTGANVLTF. For the CDR3, the DNA is TGCGCCAGCGCCCAGTTGACTGGGGCCAACGTCCTGACTTTC. V usage is TRBV5-1 and J usage is TRBJ2-6, with D unresolved. The germline V gene has CDR1 SGHRS and CDR2 YFSETQ. V lost 7 bases to trimming and J lost 2 bases, with 10 bases between them. This CDR3 contains 14 residues.

This chain joins TRBV9 and TRBJ2-3; TRBD2 matches at 8 bases. CDR3 size: 16 residues. CDR1 is SGDLS, CDR2 YYNGEE, per germline. V lost 0 bases to trimming and J lost 3 bases; unmatched junction nucleotides: 6. CDR3 sequence reads: CASSVVGGGWTDTQYF. The CDR3, as DNA: TGTGCCAGCAGCGTAGTGGGCGGGGGGTGGACAGATACGCAGTATTTT.

This clone has only a few counts. The chain combines TRBV4-2 with TRBJ1-6, with TRBD1 matching over 8 bases. The CDR3 loop spans 15 amino acids. Germline trimming cut 2 bases from V and 12 bases from J; bases unmatched to any gene: 9. Germline values: CDR1 LGHNA, CDR2 YNFKEQ. This CDR3 reads CASSQSDREGVPLHF. In DNA form, the CDR3 reads TGTGCCAGCAGCCAATCGGACAGGGAAGGAGTACCCCTCCACTTT.

The chain employs TRBV7-3 and TRBJ2-2; TRBD1 matches 7 bases. The CDR3 has 15 residues. Losses at the gene ends were 4 bases for V and 7 bases for J; bases not matched to a gene: 9. CDR1 is SGHTA, CDR2 FQGTGA, per germline. In nucleotides, the CDR3 is TGTGCCAGCAGCTCTGGACAGGATTTGGGCGGGGAGCTGTTTTTT. As protein: CASSSGQDLGGELFF.

The chain employs TRBV11-2 and TRBJ2-5, with 9 bases that match TRBD1. V dropped 5 bases and J dropped 3; count of bases not matched to a gene: 4. Germline CDR1 reads SGHAT; CDR2 reads FQNNGV. The CDR3 has 14 amino acids. The CDR3 nucleotides read TGTGCCAGCAGCCCGGGACAGGGAAAAGAGACCCAGTACTTC. Protein: CASSPGQGKETQYF.

The V gene is TRBV19, the J gene TRBJ2-1; 8 nucleotides align to TRBD1. CDR1 LNHDA and CDR2 SQIVND come from the germline V gene (reference sequence). Trimming cost V 5 bases and J 1 base; bases outside gene matches: 7. The CDR3 sequence is 16 residues long. The CDR3 region is CASSGSRGLSYNEQFF. The DNA for the CDR3 is TGTGCCAGTAGTGGTAGCAGGGGGCTTTCCTACAATGAGCAGTTCTTC.

The DNA for the CDR3 is TGCGCCAGCAGCCAAGAGACAGCCCTCTCTTCAAACGTCCTGACTTTC. This sequence encodes CASSQETALSSNVLTF. The chain links TRBV5-1 to TRBJ2-6, with a weak D call TRBD1 (5 bases). The germline gives CDR1 SGHRS, CDR2 YFSETQ. The ends were cut back, 4 bases at V and 10 bases at J, with 21 bases in the middle. The CDR3 has 16 residues.

The chain joins TRBV6-4 to TRBJ2-1, with 7 bases that match TRBD2. This CDR3 spans 14 amino acids. The junction had 8 bases not matched to a gene; V was cut back by 5 bases and J by 7 bases. Germline CDR1 reads MRHNA; CDR2 reads SNTAGT. CDR3 amino acids: CASSQSGEKNEQFF. The CDR3 DNA is TGTGCCAGCAGTCAAAGCGGGGAGAAGAATGAGCAGTTCTTC.

The rearrangement links TRBV7-2 to TRBJ2-7, with a weak D call TRBD2 (5 bases). Trimming left V 1 base short and J 3 bases short, with 22 bases between. The CDR3 is 18 residues long. Germline V gives CDR1 SGHTA, CDR2 FQGNSA. CDR3 in amino acids: CASSLGLTGLTFFYEQYF. For the CDR3, the DNA is TGTGCCAGCAGCTTAGGGTTAACCGGACTGACTTTCTTCTACGAGCAGTACTTC.

The V call is TRBV10-3, the J call TRBJ1-1; D unclear. The CDR3 covers 14 residues. With 3 bases removed from V and 1 base from J, the gap between germline ends came to 9 bases. Germline V CDR1 and CDR2: ENHRY, SYGVKD. The CDR3 protein is CAISDQASNTEAFF. The CDR3 DNA reads as TGTGCCATCAGTGACCAGGCTTCGAACACTGAAGCTTTCTTT.

V usage is TRBV5-1 and J usage is TRBJ2-2; TRBD2 aligns across 10 bases. Per germline, CDR1 SGHRS and CDR2 YFSETQ. The V segment lost 5 bases and the J segment 4 bases; nucleotides outside the gene matches: 5. The CDR3 has 15 amino acids. CDR3 nucleotide sequence: TGCGCCAGCAGTCGGACTAGCGGAAGCACCGGGGAGCTGTTTTTT. It specifies CASSRTSGSTGELFF.

This clone was detected once. J is TRBJ2-4 and V is TRBV18; D not certain. CDR3 length equals 14 residues. Germline lookup yields CDR1 KGHSH and CDR2 LQKENI. V was shortened by 3 bases and J by 0 bases, with 6 bases between the two germline ends. CDR3 nucleotides: TGTGCCAGCTCACCCGACACAGCCAAAAACATTCAGTACTTC. It specifies CASSPDTAKNIQYF.

V is TRBV7-9 and J is TRBJ2-1, with 10 bases lining up with TRBD1. This CDR3 spans 16 amino acids. Germline values: CDR1 SEHNR, CDR2 FQNEAQ (reference sequence). Trimming took 5 bases from V and 7 from J; bases not matched to a gene: 11. DNA for the CDR3: TGTGCCAGCAGCCTCCGACCGGGACAGGGGCGGAATGAGCAGTTCTTC. It codes for CASSLRPGQGRNEQFF. Complete variable domain (other parts from reference TRBV7-9 and TRBJ2-1): DTGVSQNPRHKITKRGQNVTFRCDPISEHNRLYWYRQTLGQGPEFLTYFQNEAQLEKSRLLSDRFSAERPKGSFSTLEIQRTEQGDSAMYLCASSLRPGQGRNEQFFGPGTRLTVL.

The V call is TRBV6-1, the J call TRBJ1-2; 8 bases match TRBD1. The CDR3 consists of 13 residues. The J segment lost 6 bases and the V segment lost 4 bases, leaving 4 bases of the junction unmatched. Germline V gene sequence: CDR1 MNHNS, CDR2 SASEGT. CDR3 region: CASSGTGGNGYTF. In DNA, the CDR3 is TGTGCCAGCAGTGGAACAGGGGGGAATGGCTACACCTTC.

This chain uses TRBV7-8 with TRBJ1-5; D gene ambiguous. CDR3 length equals 17 residues. CDR1 and CDR2 from the germline V gene are SGHVS and FQNEAQ. The V and J ends lost 5 bases and 0 bases respectively, with 17 bases between them. The CDR3 DNA sequence: TGTGCCAGCAGCGCTCCCAGCGGCAGATATAGCAATCAGCCCCAGCATTTT. It is translated as CASSAPSGRYSNQPQHF.

The rearrangement links TRBV19 to TRBJ2-6, with 7 bases lining up with TRBD1. V lost 5 bases and J lost 2; bases outside the gene matches: 3. CDR3 size: 15 residues. Germline V gene data show CDR1 as LNHDA and CDR2 as SQIVND (reference sequence). CDR3 sequence (DNA): TGTGCCAGTAGTGCGACAGGGACTGGGGCCAACGTCCTGACTTTC. Translated: CASSATGTGANVLTF.

The chain couples TRBV5-1 to TRBJ2-7; possible D gene TRBD1, 6 bases. There are 14 residues in the CDR3. Trimming shortened V by 0 bases and J by 5 bases, and 12 bases separated the two germline ends. The germline gives CDR1 SGHRS, CDR2 YFSETQ. This chain's CDR3 is CASSLEQGSDEQYF. The DNA for the CDR3 is TGCGCCAGCAGCTTGGAACAGGGAAGCGACGAGCAGTACTTC.

This chain links TRBV19 with TRBJ1-2; no reliable D call. Trimming removed 3 bases at V and 0 bases at J, with 14 bases between. The V gene's germline CDR1 is LNHDA and CDR2 SQIVND (reference sequence). The CDR3 covers 16 residues. The CDR3 nucleotides read TGTGCCAGTAGTATCGGATGGCAGGCCGCTAACTATGGCTACACCTTC. Encoded protein: CASSIGWQAANYGYTF.

The chain links TRBV28 to TRBJ2-3; TRBD2 is a possible D gene (6 bases). V was clipped by 8 bases and J by 3 bases, with 6 bases between them. CDR1 is MDHEN, CDR2 SYDVKM, per germline. CDR3 length: 11 residues. CDR3 DNA: TGTGCCAGCGGGAGGACAGATACGCAGTATTTT. It codes for CASGRTDTQYF.

A word on this clone: This same CDR3 is encoded by further DNA sequences in the sample. This chain connects TRBV5-1 to TRBJ1-3; D is perhaps TRBD1 (6 bases). V shed 4 bases and J shed 0 bases, with 14 bases lying between them. The germline V gene encodes CDR1 SGHRS and CDR2 YFSETQ. The CDR3 has 16 amino acids. The chain's CDR3 is CASSEDIRGSGNTIYF. Written as DNA, the CDR3 is TGCGCCAGCAGCGAAGACATCAGGGGCTCTGGAAACACCATATATTTT.

V and J are TRBV19 and TRBJ2-3, with TRBD2 identical over 8 bases. The V gene's germline CDR1 is LNHDA and CDR2 SQIVND (reference sequence). The junction had 3 bases not matched to a gene; V was cut back by 4 bases and J by 0 bases. The CDR3 has 15 residues. The CDR3 DNA is TGTGCCAGTAGTAAACTAGCGGTAAGCACAGATACGCAGTATTTT. Protein: CASSKLAVSTDTQYF. Together with reference TRBV19 and TRBJ2-3, the CDR3 gives the full variable domain: DGGITQSPKYLFRKEGQNVTLSCEQNLNHDAMYWYRQDPGQGLRLIYYSQIVNDFQKGDIAEGYSVSREKKESFPLTVTSAQKNPTAFYLCASSKLAVSTDTQYFGPGTRLTVL.

The chain carries TRBV7-3 and TRBJ2-3, with TRBD2 as a possible D gene (6 bases). The CDR3 length is 15 residues. From germline, CDR1 is SGHTA and CDR2 FQGTGA. The V end lost 5 bases, the J end lost 6 bases, and 18 bases lay between the germline ends. For the CDR3, the DNA is TGTGCCAGCAGCCCCGGGGGACTTCCCACGGATACGCAGTATTTT. Translated: CASSPGGLPTDTQYF.